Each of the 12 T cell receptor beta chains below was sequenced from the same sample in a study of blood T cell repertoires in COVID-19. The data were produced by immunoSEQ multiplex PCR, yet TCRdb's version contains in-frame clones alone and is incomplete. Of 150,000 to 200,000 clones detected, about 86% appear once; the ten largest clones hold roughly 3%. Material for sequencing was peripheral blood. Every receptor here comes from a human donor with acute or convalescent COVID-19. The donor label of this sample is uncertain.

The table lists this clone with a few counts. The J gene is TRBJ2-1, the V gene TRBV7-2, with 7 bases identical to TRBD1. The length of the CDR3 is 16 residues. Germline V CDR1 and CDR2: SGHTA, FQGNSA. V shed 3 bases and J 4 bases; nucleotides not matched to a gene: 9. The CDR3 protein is CASSFVTGTAYNEQFF. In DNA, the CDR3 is TGTGCCAGCAGCTTCGTCACCGGGACAGCATACAATGAGCAGTTCTTC.

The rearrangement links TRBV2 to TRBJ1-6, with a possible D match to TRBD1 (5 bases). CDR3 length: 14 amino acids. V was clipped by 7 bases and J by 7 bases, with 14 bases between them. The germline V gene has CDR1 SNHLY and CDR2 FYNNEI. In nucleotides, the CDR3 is TGTGCCAGCAACAAGGTGGGGCAAAATTCACCCCTCCACTTT. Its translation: CASNKVGQNSPLHF.

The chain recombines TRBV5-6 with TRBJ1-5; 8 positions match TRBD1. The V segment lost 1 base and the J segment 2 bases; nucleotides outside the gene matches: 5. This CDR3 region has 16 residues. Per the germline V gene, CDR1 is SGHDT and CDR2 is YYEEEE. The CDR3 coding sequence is TGTGCCAGCAGCTTGTCCAGGGGGCTGGGCAATCAGCCCCAGCATTTT. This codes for CASSLSRGLGNQPQHF.

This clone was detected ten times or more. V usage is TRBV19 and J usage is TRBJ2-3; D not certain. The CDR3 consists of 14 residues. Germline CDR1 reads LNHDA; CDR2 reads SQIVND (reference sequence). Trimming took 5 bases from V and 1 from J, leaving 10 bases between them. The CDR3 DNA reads TGTGCCAGTAGTTCATTCCAGGGCACAGATACGCAGTATTTT. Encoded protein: CASSSFQGTDTQYF.

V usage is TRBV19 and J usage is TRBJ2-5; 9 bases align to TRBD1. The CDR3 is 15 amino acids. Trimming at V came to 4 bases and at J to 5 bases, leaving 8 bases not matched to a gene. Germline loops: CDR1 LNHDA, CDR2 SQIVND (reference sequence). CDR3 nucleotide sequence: TGTGCCAGTAGTACGACCGGGACAGGGAGGGAGACCCAGTACTTC. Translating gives CASSTTGTGRETQYF.

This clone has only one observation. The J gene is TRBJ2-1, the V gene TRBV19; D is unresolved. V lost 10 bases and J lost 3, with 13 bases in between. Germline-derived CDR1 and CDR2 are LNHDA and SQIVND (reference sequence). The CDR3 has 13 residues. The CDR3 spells CAISTTYYNEQFF. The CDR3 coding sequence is TGTGCCATCTCTACTACGTACTACAATGAGCAGTTCTTC.

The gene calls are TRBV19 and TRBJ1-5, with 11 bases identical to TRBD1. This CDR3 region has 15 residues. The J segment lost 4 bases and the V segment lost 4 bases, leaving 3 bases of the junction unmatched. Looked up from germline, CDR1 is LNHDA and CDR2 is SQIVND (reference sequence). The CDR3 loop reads CASSTGTGGNQPQHF. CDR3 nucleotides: TGTGCCAGTAGTACCGGGACAGGGGGAAATCAGCCCCAGCATTTT.

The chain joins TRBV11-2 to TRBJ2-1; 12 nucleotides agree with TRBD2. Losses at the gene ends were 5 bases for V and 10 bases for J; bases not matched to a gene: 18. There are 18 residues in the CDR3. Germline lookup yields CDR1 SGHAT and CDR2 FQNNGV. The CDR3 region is CASSRTLPPSGGAREQFF. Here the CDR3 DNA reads TGTGCCAGCAGCCGAACCCTCCCCCCTAGCGGGGGGGCCAGGGAGCAGTTCTTC.

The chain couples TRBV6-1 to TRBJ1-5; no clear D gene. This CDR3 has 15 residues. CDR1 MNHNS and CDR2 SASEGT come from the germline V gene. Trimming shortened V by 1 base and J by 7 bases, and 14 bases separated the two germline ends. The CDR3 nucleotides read TGTGCCAGCAGTGAAGGTGGGTCAGGAGGCCAGCCCCAGCATTTT. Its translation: CASSEGGSGGQPQHF.

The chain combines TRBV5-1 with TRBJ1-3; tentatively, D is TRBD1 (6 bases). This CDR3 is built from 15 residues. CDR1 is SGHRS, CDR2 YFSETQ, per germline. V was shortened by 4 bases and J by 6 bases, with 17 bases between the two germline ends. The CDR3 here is CASSAAQGGLNTIYF. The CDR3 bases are TGCGCCAGCAGCGCTGCACAGGGCGGCTTAAACACCATATATTTT.

The chain's CDR3 is CASSRQRTAAGEQFF. For the CDR3, the DNA is TGTGCCAGCAGCCGACAACGGACAGCTGCTGGTGAGCAGTTCTTC. The chain recombines TRBV11-1 with TRBJ2-1; D perhaps matches TRBD1 (6 bases). This CDR3 is built from 15 residues. Trimming removed 5 bases from V and 9 bases from J, with 20 bases in between. Germline loops: CDR1 SGHAT, CDR2 FQDESV (reference sequence). Full variable domain (outside the CDR3, taken from reference TRBV11-1 and TRBJ2-1): EAEVAQSPRYKITEKSQAVAFWCDPISGHATLYWYRQILGQGPELLVQFQDESVVDDSQLPKDRFSAERLKGVDSTLKIQPAELGDSAMYLCASSRQRTAAGEQFFGPGTRLTVL.

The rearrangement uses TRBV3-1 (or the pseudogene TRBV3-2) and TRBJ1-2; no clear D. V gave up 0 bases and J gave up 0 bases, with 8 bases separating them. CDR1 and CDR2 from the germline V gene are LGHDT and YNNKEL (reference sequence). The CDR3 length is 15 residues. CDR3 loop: CASSQEALANYGYTF. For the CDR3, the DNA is TGTGCCAGCAGCCAAGAAGCTTTAGCTAACTATGGCTACACCTTC.